This T cell receptor beta chain was documented in a study of Ad26.COV2.S vaccination and SARS-CoV-2 variants. The repertoire was sequenced with immunoSEQ multiplex PCR; TCRdb's copy has only in-frame clones and lacks some. The table includes about 440,000 clones, 70% to 90% detected once. Germline values: CDR1 LGHNA, CDR2 YSLEER. V lost 0 bases, J lost 3 bases, and 4 bases stayed unmatched. This CDR3 spans 15 amino acids. Treatment described: over 15 received Ad26.COV2.S at low or high dose, single or two shots; about five received placebo; per-sample allocation not given. Day 63 after the first injection of vaccine or placebo was the sampling time. Expressing Wuhan-strain SARS-CoV-2 spike, an Ad26 vector served as the vaccine.

The chain employs TRBV4-3 and TRBJ2-7, with 8 bases identical to TRBD2. This clonotype originated in a person aged 18-65 years who received the Ad26.COV2.S COVID-19 vaccine or a placebo. Specimen: peripheral blood, collected in a trial of Ad26.COV2.S vaccine versus placebo. CDR3 sequence: CASSQEGGTSYEQYF. CDR3 in DNA: TGCGCCAGCAGCCAAGAAGGGGGGACTAGCTACGAGCAGTACTTC.